Below are 32 T cell receptor beta chains sequenced from a single sample in a study of T cell responses to AZD1222 COVID-19 vaccine. The protocol was immunoSEQ multiplex PCR, while the TCRdb copy is restricted to in-frame clones and leaves out a portion. The sample includes roughly 150,000 clones, about 91% of them seen just once. The sequencing used peripheral blood, collected on day 0 of AZD1222 vaccination. Receptors originate from an adult in good health.

The rearrangement uses TRBV24-1 and TRBJ2-7; D not resolved. Germline CDR1 reads KGHDR; CDR2 reads SFDVKD. V was clipped by 5 bases and J by 1 base, with 8 bases between them. There are 13 residues in the CDR3. CDR3 residues: CATSGAESYEQYF. In DNA, the CDR3 is TGTGCCACCAGTGGTGCGGAGTCCTACGAGCAGTACTTC.

The chain links TRBV6-2 or TRBV6-3 to TRBJ2-7, with D maybe TRBD1 (5 bases). With 4 bases removed from V and 6 bases from J, the gap between germline ends came to 10 bases. The CDR3 has 12 amino acids. From germline, CDR1 is MNHEY and CDR2 SVGEGT. The CDR3 protein is CASSLGLREQYF. For the CDR3, the DNA is TGTGCCAGCAGTTTGGGGCTTCGCGAGCAGTACTTC.

This chain joins TRBV5-1 and TRBJ1-2; perhaps TRBD1 as D (6 bases). Looked up from germline, CDR1 is SGHRS and CDR2 is YFSETQ. V was clipped by 0 bases and J by 4 bases, with 13 bases between them. The CDR3 has 15 residues. The CDR3 reads CASSLVGGGVYGYTF. CDR3 bases: TGCGCCAGCAGCTTGGTAGGGGGAGGGGTCTATGGCTACACCTTC.

This clone was seen a single time. V gene TRBV7-6 combines with J gene TRBJ1-5; D uncertain. V lost 1 base and J 5 bases, leaving 12 bases between the germline ends. The CDR3 is made up of 15 amino acids. CDR1 and CDR2 from the germline V gene are SGHVS and FNYEAQ. CDR3 loop: CASSLGSRADQPQHF. Here the CDR3 DNA reads TGTGCCAGCAGCTTAGGGAGTCGGGCCGATCAGCCCCAGCATTTT.

V gene TRBV19 combines with J gene TRBJ1-2; D may be TRBD1 (6 bases). The germline V gene has CDR1 LNHDA and CDR2 SQIVND (reference sequence). Trimming stripped 1 base from V and 3 bases from J, with 9 bases between. The CDR3 runs 14 residues. This CDR3 is CASSIGGAYYGYTF. CDR3 nucleotide sequence: TGTGCCAGTAGTATAGGGGGGGCTTACTATGGCTACACCTTC.

V usage is TRBV11-2 and J usage is TRBJ2-7, with 9 bases that match TRBD1. The CDR3 is made up of 18 amino acids. V shed 2 bases and J 1 base; nucleotides not matched to a gene: 12. Germline CDR1 SGHAT, CDR2 FQNNGV. CDR3 protein: CASSLKGTGSVRSYEQYF. DNA of the CDR3: TGTGCCAGCAGCTTAAAGGGGACAGGGTCGGTTAGGTCCTACGAGCAGTACTTC.

The chain uses TRBV6-5 and TRBJ1-4; D is ambiguous. The CDR3 covers 14 residues. The V gene's germline CDR1 is MNHEY and CDR2 SVGAGI. V lost 6 bases and J 5 bases, leaving 13 bases between the germline ends. CDR3 region: CASRRTGDNEKLFF. As DNA, the CDR3 is TGTGCCAGCAGGAGGACGGGCGACAATGAAAAACTGTTTTTT.

The chain is built from TRBV10-3 and TRBJ2-7; D may correspond to TRBD1 or TRBD2 (6 bases each). CDR1 and CDR2 (germline): ENHRY, SYGVKD. This CDR3 has 15 amino acids. V was shortened by 4 bases and J by 0 bases, with 13 bases between the two germline ends. As DNA, the CDR3 is TGTGCCATCAGTGCGGGGGCGGGAAGCTCCTACGAGCAGTACTTC. Residues: CAISAGAGSSYEQYF.

The gene calls are TRBV6-5 and TRBJ2-2; D possibly matches TRBD1 or TRBD2 (5 bases each). Trimming took 8 bases from V and 6 from J, leaving 19 bases between them. CDR3 length: 15 amino acids. Germline V gene lookup returns CDR1 MNHEY and CDR2 SVGAGI. The CDR3 region has the DNA TGTGCCAGCGGGCTAACCATGAGGGGCTCCGGGGAGCTGTTTTTT. Encoded protein: CASGLTMRGSGELFF.

The chain joins TRBV6-1 to TRBJ2-3; 13 bases are shared with TRBD2. CDR1 is MNHNS and CDR2 is SASEGT in the germline V gene. The CDR3 has 16 amino acids. With V trimmed by 1 base and J by 5 bases, 3 bases remained unmatched. Here the CDR3 reads CASSEVTSGGKDTQYF. In DNA form, the CDR3 reads TGTGCCAGCAGTGAAGTGACTAGCGGGGGGAAAGATACGCAGTATTTT.

This chain joins TRBV4-2 and TRBJ2-7, with D tentatively TRBD1 (6 bases). Trimming took 0 bases from V and 0 from J, leaving 12 bases between them. There are 16 residues in the CDR3. Germline CDR1 reads LGHNA; CDR2 reads YNFKEQ. In DNA form, the CDR3 reads TGTGCCAGCAGCCAAGATGGGGGCGGGTACTCCTACGAGCAGTACTTC. Translating gives CASSQDGGGYSYEQYF.

The rearrangement uses TRBV11-1 and TRBJ2-7, with D possibly matching TRBD1 (6 bases). Trimming pared 3 bases from V and 1 base from J, leaving 10 bases between. Germline loops: CDR1 SGHAT, CDR2 FQDESV (reference sequence). The CDR3 totals 14 residues. The CDR3 loop is CASSLAQGSYEQYF. CDR3 in DNA: TGTGCCAGCAGCTTGGCACAGGGTTCCTACGAGCAGTACTTC.

The rearrangement uses TRBV6-5 and TRBJ1-1, with a tentative D call TRBD1 (5 bases). The germline V gene encodes CDR1 MNHEY and CDR2 SVGAGI. The CDR3 sequence is 15 residues long. Trimming cost V 2 bases and J 5 bases, with 15 bases left between them. Written as DNA, the CDR3 is TGTGCCAGCAGTTACGCCGTGGCGGGACGGACTGAAGCTTTCTTT. Translated, it gives CASSYAVAGRTEAFF.

The gene calls are TRBV18 and TRBJ1-5, with TRBD1 matching over 8 bases. V was pared by 4 bases and J by 5 bases, with 1 base of the junction left unmatched. CDR3 length equals 13 residues. CDR1 KGHSH and CDR2 LQKENI come from the germline V gene. The CDR3 DNA reads as TGTGCCAGCTCACTGGACAGGGATCAGCCCCAGCATTTT. Translation: CASSLDRDQPQHF.

Only one count was recorded for this clone. The chain links TRBV7-2 to TRBJ1-5, with D possibly TRBD1 on 6 matching bases. CDR3 length: 14 amino acids. CDR1 SGHTA and CDR2 FQGNSA come from the germline V gene. Trimming took off 3 bases at V and 7 bases at J, with 13 bases between the two ends. The CDR3 DNA is TGTGCCAGCAGCTTCCCGGGGGGCGACCAGCCCCAGCATTTT. Amino acids: CASSFPGGDQPQHF. Filled out from reference TRBV7-2 and TRBJ1-5, the complete variable domain reads GAGVSQSPSNKVTEKGKDVELRCDPISGHTALYWYRQSLGQGLEFLIYFQGNSAPDKSGLPSDRFSAERTGGSVSTLTIQRTQQEDSAVYLCASSFPGGDQPQHFGDGTRLSIL.

The chain carries TRBV7-8 and TRBJ2-7; TRBD1 might be the D (5 bases). The CDR3 has 14 amino acids. Germline V gene data show CDR1 as SGHVS and CDR2 as FQNEAQ. Trimming removed 5 bases from V and 5 bases from J, with 16 bases in between. CDR3 nucleotide sequence: TGTGCCAGCAGCCCAGTTGAGACAGAGAACGAGCAGTACTTC. Translated: CASSPVETENEQYF.

V gene TRBV15 combines with J gene TRBJ2-1; D tentatively fits TRBD1 or TRBD2 (5 bases each). V was trimmed by 3 bases and J by 4 bases, leaving 13 bases between them. Germline V gene sequence: CDR1 LNHNV, CDR2 YYDKDF (reference sequence). This CDR3 is 15 amino acids long. The CDR3 loop reads CATSSLRDHYNEQFF. The CDR3 DNA is TGTGCCACCAGCAGCCTCCGGGACCATTACAATGAGCAGTTCTTC.

The chain uses TRBV12-3 or TRBV12-4 and TRBJ2-7; D uncertain. The CDR3 runs 11 residues. Trimming removed 3 bases from V and 6 bases from J, with 6 bases in between. The CDR3 region is CASSFAGEQYF. CDR3 coding DNA: TGTGCCAGCAGTTTTGCAGGCGAGCAGTACTTC.

The rearrangement links TRBV4-3 to TRBJ1-1, with D perhaps matching TRBD1 (5 bases). V was shortened by 0 bases and J by 6 bases, with 8 bases between the two germline ends. Germline V gene data show CDR1 as LGHNA and CDR2 as YSLEER. The length of the CDR3 is 13 residues. The CDR3 nucleotides are TGCGCCAGCAGCCAAGAGAGGGGATCTGAAGCTTTCTTT. Encoded protein: CASSQERGSEAFF.

The gene calls are TRBV7-9 and TRBJ2-1; 14 bases are shared with TRBD2. The CDR3 loop spans 15 amino acids. The V segment lost 5 bases and the J segment 12 bases; nucleotides outside the gene matches: 9. Per the germline V gene, CDR1 is SEHNR and CDR2 is FQNEAQ (reference sequence). The CDR3 nucleotides read TGTGCCAGCAGCCCCACCCGGACTAGCGGGAGGCCGCAGTTCTTC. This translates into CASSPTRTSGRPQFF.

The chain is built from TRBV11-3 and TRBJ2-3; 7 bases are shared with TRBD1. V lost 5 bases, J lost 5 bases, and 10 bases stayed unmatched. The CDR3 is 15 amino acids. CDR1 is SGHNT and CDR2 is YENEEA in the germline V gene. Written as DNA, the CDR3 is TGTGCCAGCAGCGACAGACAGGGCCCTGTAGATACGCAGTATTTT. Its protein product is CASSDRQGPVDTQYF.

The chain is built from TRBV6-6 and TRBJ1-1; 7 nucleotides line up with TRBD1. V shed 6 bases, J shed 0 bases, and the junction held 7 bases outside the gene matches. Looked up from germline, CDR1 is MNHNY and CDR2 is SVGAGI (reference sequence). The CDR3 spans 15 residues. The CDR3 here is CASRTGMRVNTEAFF. CDR3 coding DNA: TGTGCCAGCAGGACAGGGATGAGGGTGAACACTGAAGCTTTCTTT.

CDR3 DNA: TGTGCCAGCAGCTTACAGGGAACGGGGAACACTGAAGCTTTCTTT. This gives the protein CASSLQGTGNTEAFF. This chain uses TRBV7-3 with TRBJ1-1, with D maybe TRBD1 (5 bases). The CDR3 spans 15 residues. Germline-derived CDR1 and CDR2 are SGHTA and FQGTGA. The V end lost 2 bases, the J end lost 1 base, and 11 bases lay between the germline ends.

The V and J genes are TRBV7-7 and TRBJ2-3; maybe TRBD1 (5 bases). Trimming took 1 base from V and 5 from J, leaving 10 bases between them. Germline V gives CDR1 SSHAT, CDR2 FNYEAQ (reference sequence). The CDR3 loop spans 14 amino acids. CDR3 nucleotide sequence: TGTGCCAGCAGCTTAGGGGGCTCGGGAGATACGCAGTATTTT. Its translation is CASSLGGSGDTQYF.

The rearrangement uses TRBV6-5 and TRBJ1-1, with D possibly matching TRBD1 (5 bases). V was trimmed by 2 bases and J by 5 bases, leaving 12 bases between them. Per the germline V gene, CDR1 is MNHEY and CDR2 is SVGAGI. The CDR3 totals 14 residues. The CDR3 DNA sequence: TGTGCCAGCAGTTACATCCAGGGTAATACTGAAGCTTTCTTT. Its protein product is CASSYIQGNTEAFF.

The chain recombines TRBV9 with TRBJ2-3, with 11 bases aligning to TRBD2. Trimming at V came to 4 bases and at J to 2 bases, leaving 6 bases not matched to a gene. Per germline, CDR1 SGDLS and CDR2 YYNGEE. The CDR3 runs to 16 residues. This CDR3 reads CASSLMTSGDTDTQYF. The DNA of the CDR3 is TGTGCCAGCAGCCTTATGACTAGCGGGGACACAGATACGCAGTATTTT.

This clone was picked up one time. This chain links TRBV7-2 with TRBJ1-1; maybe TRBD1 (6 bases). Germline V gene lookup returns CDR1 SGHTA and CDR2 FQGNSA. CDR3 length equals 15 residues. Trimming removed 2 bases at V and 0 bases at J, with 10 bases between. CDR3 region: CASSLLQGLNTEAFF. In nucleotides, the CDR3 is TGTGCCAGCAGCTTACTGCAGGGGCTGAACACTGAAGCTTTCTTT.

The rearrangement uses TRBV7-9 and TRBJ2-1, with D maybe TRBD1 (6 bases). This CDR3 has 18 residues. Germline V lookup: CDR1 SEHNR, CDR2 FQNEAQ (reference sequence). V was shortened by 4 bases and J by 5 bases, with 24 bases between the two germline ends. In DNA, the CDR3 is TGTGCCAGCAGCTCGAACCGGGACACATCAACGTACGACAATGAGCAGTTCTTC. It encodes CASSSNRDTSTYDNEQFF.

The gene calls are TRBV9 and TRBJ1-2; D not resolved. V lost 3 bases and J 2 bases, leaving 17 bases between the germline ends. Per the germline V gene, CDR1 is SGDLS and CDR2 is YYNGEE. The CDR3 totals 16 residues. CDR3 DNA sequence: TGTGCCAGCAGCGCCAGAGATGGGGATACAAACTATGGCTACACCTTC. It translates to CASSARDGDTNYGYTF.

This chain links TRBV6-6 with TRBJ1-1, with 9 bases lining up with TRBD1. The germline V gene has CDR1 MNHNY and CDR2 SVGAGI (reference sequence). This CDR3 has 14 residues. Losses at the gene ends were 8 bases for V and 1 base for J; bases not matched to a gene: 5. CDR3 DNA sequence: TGTGCCAGCCCGGGACAGGGTCAGAACACTGAAGCTTTCTTT. Protein sequence: CASPGQGQNTEAFF.

The chain combines TRBV21-1 with TRBJ1-1; the table names TRBD1, a call not compared with the DNA. TRBV21-1 is a listed pseudogene. The CDR3 contains 17 residues. CDR3: CASSKGPRTGRWTEAFF. The DNA for the CDR3 is TGTGCCAGCAGCAAAGGCCCCCGGACAGGGCGGTGGACTGAAGCTTTCTTT.

This clone was picked up a small number of times. The chain carries TRBV11-2 and TRBJ1-2; no clear D. Looked up from germline, CDR1 is SGHAT and CDR2 is FQNNGV. V lost 4 bases and J 7 bases, leaving 10 bases between the germline ends. The CDR3 totals 12 residues. CDR3 nucleotide sequence: TGTGCCAGCAGCTCTGGCCCCTTTGGCTACACCTTC. Translation: CASSSGPFGYTF.